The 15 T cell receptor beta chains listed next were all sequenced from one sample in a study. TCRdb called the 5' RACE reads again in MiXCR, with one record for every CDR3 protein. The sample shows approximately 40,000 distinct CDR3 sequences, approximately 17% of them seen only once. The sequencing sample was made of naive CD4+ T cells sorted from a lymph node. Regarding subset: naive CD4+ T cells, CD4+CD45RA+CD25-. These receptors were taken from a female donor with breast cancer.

CDR3 protein: CASEPTPQKETQYF. DNA of the CDR3: TGTGCCAGCGAGCCCACCCCGCAGAAAGAGACCCAGTACTTC. V is TRBV6-5 and J is TRBJ2-5; no reliable D call. Trimming removed 8 bases from V and 3 bases from J, with 16 bases in between. This CDR3 is built from 14 residues. Germline V gives CDR1 MNHEY, CDR2 SVGAGI.

For the CDR3, the DNA is TGTGCCAGCAGCCGGGCCCCAGACAGGGGAGAGACCCAGTACTTC. Translated: CASSRAPDRGETQYF. The chain has TRBV3-1 and TRBJ2-5, with 8 bases aligning to TRBD1. The CDR3 is made up of 15 amino acids. In germline, CDR1 is LGHDT, CDR2 YNNKEL (reference sequence). The V segment lost 4 bases and the J segment 4 bases; nucleotides outside the gene matches: 8.

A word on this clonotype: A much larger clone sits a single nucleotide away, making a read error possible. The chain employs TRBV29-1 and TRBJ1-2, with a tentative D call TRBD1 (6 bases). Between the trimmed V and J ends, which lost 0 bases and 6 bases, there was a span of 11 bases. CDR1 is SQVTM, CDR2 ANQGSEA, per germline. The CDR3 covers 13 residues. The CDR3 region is CSVEEFGGHGYTF. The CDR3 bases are TGCAGCGTTGAAGAATTTGGGGGGCATGGCTACACCTTC.

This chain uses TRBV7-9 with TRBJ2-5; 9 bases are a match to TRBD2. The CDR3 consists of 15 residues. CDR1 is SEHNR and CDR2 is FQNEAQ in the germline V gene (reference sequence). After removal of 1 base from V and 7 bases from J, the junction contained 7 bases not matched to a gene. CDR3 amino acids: CASSLGGRASWTQYF. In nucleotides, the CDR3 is TGTGCCAGCAGCTTAGGCGGGAGGGCCTCTTGGACCCAGTACTTC.

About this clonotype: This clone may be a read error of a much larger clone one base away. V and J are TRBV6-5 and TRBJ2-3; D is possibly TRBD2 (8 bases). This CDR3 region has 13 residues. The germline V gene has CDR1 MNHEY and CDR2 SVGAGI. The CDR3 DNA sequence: TGTGCCGGCAGGGGGACTAGTAAGAATACGCAGTATTTT. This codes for CAGRGTSKNTQYF.

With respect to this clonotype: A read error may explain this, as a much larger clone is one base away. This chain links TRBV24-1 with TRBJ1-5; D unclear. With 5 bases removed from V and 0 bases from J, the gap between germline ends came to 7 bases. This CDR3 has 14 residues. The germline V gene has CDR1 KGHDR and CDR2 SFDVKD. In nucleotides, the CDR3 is TGTGCCACCAGTGTTGGGTATAGCAATCAGCCCCAGCATTTT. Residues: CATSVGYSNQPQHF.

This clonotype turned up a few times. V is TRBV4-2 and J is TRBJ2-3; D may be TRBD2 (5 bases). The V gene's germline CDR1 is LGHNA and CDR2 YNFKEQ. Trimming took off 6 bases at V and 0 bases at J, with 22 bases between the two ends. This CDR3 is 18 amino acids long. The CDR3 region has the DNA TGTGCCAGCAGTAGGTCGGGCCGGAGGCTAGGGAGCACAGATACGCAGTATTTT. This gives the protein CASSRSGRRLGSTDTQYF.

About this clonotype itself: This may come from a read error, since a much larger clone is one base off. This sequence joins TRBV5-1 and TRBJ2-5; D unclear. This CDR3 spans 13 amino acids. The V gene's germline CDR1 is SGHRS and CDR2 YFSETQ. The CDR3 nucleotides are TGCGCCAGCAGCCAAGAAGGCCAAGAGGCCCAGTACTTC. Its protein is CASSQEGQEAQYF.

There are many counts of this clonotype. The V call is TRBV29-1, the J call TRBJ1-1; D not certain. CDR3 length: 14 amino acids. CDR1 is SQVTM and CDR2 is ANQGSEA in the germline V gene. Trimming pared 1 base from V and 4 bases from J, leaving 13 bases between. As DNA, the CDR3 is TGCAGCGTTGAAGTGTTGGCCACAGCCACTGAAGCTTTCTTT. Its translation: CSVEVLATATEAFF.

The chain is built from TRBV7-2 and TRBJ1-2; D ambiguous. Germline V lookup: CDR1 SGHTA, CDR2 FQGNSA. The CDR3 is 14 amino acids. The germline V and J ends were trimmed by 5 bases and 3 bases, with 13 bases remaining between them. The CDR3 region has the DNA TGTGCCAGCAGCCAAATCCCAAAAGACTATGGCTACACCTTC. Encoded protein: CASSQIPKDYGYTF.

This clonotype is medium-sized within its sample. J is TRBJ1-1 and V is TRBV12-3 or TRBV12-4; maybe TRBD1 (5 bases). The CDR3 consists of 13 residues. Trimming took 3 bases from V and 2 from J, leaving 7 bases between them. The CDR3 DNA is TGTGCCAGCAGTTTTGACAGCAACACTGAAGCTTTCTTT. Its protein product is CASSFDSNTEAFF.

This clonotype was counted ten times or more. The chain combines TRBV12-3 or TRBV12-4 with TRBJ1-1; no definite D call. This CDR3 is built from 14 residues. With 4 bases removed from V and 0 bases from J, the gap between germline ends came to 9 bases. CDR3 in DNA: TGTGCCAGCAGTTCTCGGACGGTGAACACTGAAGCTTTCTTT. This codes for CASSSRTVNTEAFF.

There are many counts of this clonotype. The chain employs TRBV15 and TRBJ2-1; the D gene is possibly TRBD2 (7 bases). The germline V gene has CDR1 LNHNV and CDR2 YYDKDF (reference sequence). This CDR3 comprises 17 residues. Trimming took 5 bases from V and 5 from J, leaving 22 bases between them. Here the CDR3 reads CATSSRRRGGTHNEQFF. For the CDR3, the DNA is TGTGCCACCAGCTCCCGAAGGAGGGGGGGGACCCACAATGAGCAGTTCTTC.

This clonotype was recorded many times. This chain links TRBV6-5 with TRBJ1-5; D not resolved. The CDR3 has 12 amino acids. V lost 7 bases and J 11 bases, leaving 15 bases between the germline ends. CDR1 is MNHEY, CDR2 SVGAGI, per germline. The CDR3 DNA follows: TGTGCCAGCAAGGGTGGAGGTGGGTCCCAGCATTTT. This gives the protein CASKGGGGSQHF.

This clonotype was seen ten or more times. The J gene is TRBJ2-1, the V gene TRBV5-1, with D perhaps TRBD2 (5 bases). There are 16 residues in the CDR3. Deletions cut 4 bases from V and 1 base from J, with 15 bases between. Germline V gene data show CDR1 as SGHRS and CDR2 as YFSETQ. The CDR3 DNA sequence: TGCGCCAGCAGCCGTTCGAGCGGTCCATCCTACAATGAGCAGTTCTTC. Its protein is CASSRSSGPSYNEQFF.